What follows are 16 T cell receptor beta chains derived from one specimen sequenced in a study of technical replicates of blood from a few donors. Produced via immunoSEQ multiplex PCR; TCRdb's table is partial and in-frame only. The repertoire holds approximately 74,000 clones, around 90% seen once, with 4% to 5% in the top ten. Sequenced material: PBMCs. The receptors shown here come from a human donor in good health. Some clones in this sample may be carry-over from other donors' samples.

This chain uses TRBV11-2 with TRBJ1-2, with TRBD1 matching over 10 bases. The CDR3 is 14 residues long. The trim removed 5 bases at V and 3 bases at J, leaving 3 bases unmatched. Germline V gene sequence: CDR1 SGHAT, CDR2 FQNNGV. The CDR3 sequence: CASSRDRGDYGYTF. The DNA of the CDR3 is TGTGCCAGCAGCCGGGACAGGGGAGACTATGGCTACACCTTC. Using reference TRBV11-2 and TRBJ1-2 for the parts outside the CDR3, the full variable domain is EAGVAQSPRYKIIEKRQSVAFWCNPISGHATLYWYQQILGQGPKLLIQFQNNGVVDDSQLPKDRFSAERLKGVDSTLKIQPAKLEDSAVYLCASSRDRGDYGYTFGSGTRLTVV.

The V and J genes are TRBV27 and TRBJ2-1, with 9 bases that match TRBD1. Trimming removed 5 bases from V and 6 bases from J; junction bases left unmatched: 11. Germline CDR1 is MNHEY and CDR2 is SMNVEV (reference sequence). This CDR3 contains 16 residues. CDR3 bases: TGTGCCAGCAGTCCCCAATCCGGACAGGGGATCAATGAGCAGTTCTTC. It specifies CASSPQSGQGINEQFF.

This sequence joins TRBV7-2 and TRBJ1-2; 7 nucleotides line up with TRBD1. The CDR3 runs to 14 residues. With 1 base clipped from V and 2 bases from J, the junction kept 1 base outside the gene matches. In germline, CDR1 is SGHTA, CDR2 FQGNSA. The CDR3 sequence: CASSLGQGNYGYTF. For the CDR3, the DNA is TGTGCCAGCAGCTTAGGACAGGGAAACTATGGCTACACCTTC.

The chain couples TRBV18 to TRBJ1-1; D is uncertain. The CDR3 loop spans 14 amino acids. Trimming took off 3 bases at V and 3 bases at J, with 11 bases between the two ends. From germline, CDR1 is KGHSH and CDR2 LQKENI. This CDR3 reads CASSPSQTDTEAFF. The CDR3 coding sequence is TGTGCCAGCTCACCGTCGCAGACTGACACTGAAGCTTTCTTT.

The chain is built from TRBV27 and TRBJ1-2; 10 bases align to TRBD1. The J segment lost 7 bases and the V segment lost 8 bases, leaving 7 bases of the junction unmatched. Germline V CDR1 and CDR2: MNHEY, SMNVEV (reference sequence). CDR3 length: 13 residues. The DNA for the CDR3 is TGTGCCAGCGGTTGGGGACAGGGGTTTGGCTACACCTTC. Encoded protein: CASGWGQGFGYTF.

This chain joins TRBV7-3 and TRBJ2-1, with D unresolved. V dropped 1 base and J dropped 5 bases, with 12 bases sitting between them. Germline-derived CDR1 and CDR2 are SGHTA and FQGTGA. The length of the CDR3 is 15 residues. The CDR3, as DNA: TGTGCCAGCAGCTTAATAGGCGGCCTAGACAATGAGCAGTTCTTC. Its translation is CASSLIGGLDNEQFF.

The chain uses TRBV6-1 and TRBJ1-5; TRBD1 aligns across 12 bases. CDR1 is MNHNS and CDR2 is SASEGT in the germline V gene. The trim removed 4 bases at V and 0 bases at J, leaving 4 bases unmatched. CDR3 length equals 17 residues. CDR3 sequence (DNA): TGTGCCAGCAGTGGGGACAGGGGGCCCTATAGCAATCAGCCCCAGCATTTT. Encoded protein: CASSGDRGPYSNQPQHF.

This chain links TRBV12-5 with TRBJ1-6; D uncertain. CDR3 length equals 15 residues. V was clipped by 1 base and J by 5 bases, with 9 bases between them. CDR1 and CDR2 (germline): LGHNT, FRNRAP. The CDR3 coding sequence is TGTGCTAGTGGTTTGGGGGAGCAGAATAATTCACCCCTCCACTTT. Protein: CASGLGEQNNSPLHF.

The chain recombines TRBV19 with TRBJ2-3, with D possibly being TRBD2 (7 bases). The germline CDR1 and CDR2 sequences are LNHDA and SQIVND (reference sequence). V lost 7 bases to trimming and J lost 3 bases, with 20 bases between them. This CDR3 comprises 16 residues. DNA of the CDR3: TGTGCCAGTACGTTCGAGGGCGGGGGCAGGACAGATACGCAGTATTTT. Translating gives CASTFEGGGRTDTQYF.

Concerning this clone: One base away lies a much larger clone, so this may be a sequencing read error. The V call is TRBV15, the J call TRBJ1-1; TRBD1 matches at 7 bases. The J segment lost 3 bases and the V segment lost 5 bases, leaving 9 bases of the junction unmatched. This CDR3 has 15 amino acids. Germline V gene lookup returns CDR1 LNHNV and CDR2 YYDKDF (reference sequence). CDR3: CATSGLTGQYTEAFF. The DNA of the CDR3 is TGTGCCACCAGCGGCCTGACAGGGCAATACACTGAAGCTTTCTTT. Variable domain in full (rest from reference TRBV15 and TRBJ1-1): DAMVIQNPRYQVTQFGKPVTLSCSQTLNHNVMYWYQQKSSQAPKLLFHYYDKDFNNEADTPDNFQSRRPNTSFCFLDIRSPGLGDTAMYLCATSGLTGQYTEAFFGQGTRLTVV.

V and J are TRBV30 and TRBJ2-3; 9 bases line up with TRBD1. Germline CDR1 reads GTSNPN; CDR2 reads SVGIG (reference sequence). The CDR3 is 14 residues long. J gave up 3 bases and V 3 bases, and 4 bases lay outside the gene matches. In nucleotides, the CDR3 is TGTGCCTGGAGCGGAGGGACAGGGACAGATACGCAGTATTTT. Protein sequence: CAWSGGTGTDTQYF.

V and J are TRBV6-5 and TRBJ1-3; TRBD1 matches 9 bases. The CDR3 has 16 amino acids. Germline trimming cut 0 bases from V and 11 bases from J; bases unmatched to any gene: 11. Per germline, CDR1 MNHEY and CDR2 SVGAGI. CDR3 residues: CASSYSSQGAQFSIYF. The CDR3 DNA reads TGTGCCAGCAGTTACTCGTCACAGGGGGCTCAATTTTCCATATATTTT.

The CDR3 is CASSALDRANEKLFF. CDR3 in DNA: TGTGCCAGCAGTGCCTTGGACAGGGCCAATGAAAAACTGTTTTTT. J is TRBJ1-4 and V is TRBV6-1, with 8 bases matching TRBD1. Germline V gives CDR1 MNHNS, CDR2 SASEGT. CDR3 length equals 15 residues. V was pared by 4 bases and J by 5 bases, with 6 bases of the junction left unmatched.

This chain's CDR3 is CARSLGLRAGFANNQPQHF. The CDR3 coding sequence is TGTGCCAGAAGCTTGGGGCTGCGGGCTGGATTCGCCAATAATCAGCCCCAGCATTTT. The rearrangement uses TRBV5-3 and TRBJ1-5; D remains ambiguous. TRBV5-3 qualifies as an ORF whose function is uncertain. Trimming left V 0 bases short and J 4 bases short, with 23 bases between. There are 19 residues in the CDR3.

This clone was observed once. A junction end diverges from the germline sequence, so it may reflect a read error. The chain links TRBV29-1 to TRBJ1-5; D is perhaps TRBD1 (5 bases). The CDR3 covers 15 residues. Germline loops: CDR1 SQVTM, CDR2 ANQGSEA. The CDR3 reads CSVCTGGSGNQLQHF. Written as DNA, the CDR3 is TGCAGCGTCTGCACCGGGGGGAGCGGGAATCAGCTCCAGCATTTT. Drawing the rest from reference TRBV29-1 and TRBJ1-5, the complete variable domain is SAVISQKPSRDICQRGTSLTIQCQVDSQVTMMFWYRQQPGQSLTLIATANQGSEATYESGFVIDKFPISRPNLTFSTLTVSNMSPEDSSIYLCSVCTGGSGNQLQHFGDGTRLSIL.

V gene TRBV19 combines with J gene TRBJ2-7; 7 bases are shared with TRBD1. The CDR3 is 13 amino acids. V was clipped by 5 bases and J by 2 bases; unmatched bases: 3. CDR1 is LNHDA, CDR2 SQIVND, per germline (reference sequence). CDR3 amino acids: CASSWDSTYEQYF. The CDR3 region has the DNA TGTGCCAGTAGTTGGGACAGTACCTACGAGCAGTACTTC.